This TCR beta chain is drawn from a study of response to subunit inactivated influenza vaccine. Findings and caveats of the study: The study's authors posited that every seasonal influenza vaccination enlists few new T cells.

This clonotype has just one count. Its antigen is not known. TCRdb itself ran the RT-PCR reads through MiXCR, one entry per CDR3 protein. The table includes 750,000 to 850,000 distinct CDR3 sequences, about a fifth detected once. The sequenced sample was PBMCs from blood, obtained 5 to 6 days after vaccination. The clonotype comes from a man aged 50-60 years who received an inactivated influenza vaccine.

Written as DNA, the CDR3 is TGTGCCAGCAGCTCCGGGACAGGTATGGGGTACTTC. Amino acids: CASSSGTGMGYF. The genes are TRBV7-9 and TRBJ2-7; 8 nucleotides match TRBD1. V was clipped by 4 bases and J by 12 bases; unmatched bases: 8. CDR1 is SEHNR and CDR2 is FQNEAQ in the germline V gene (reference sequence). This CDR3 is 12 amino acids long.